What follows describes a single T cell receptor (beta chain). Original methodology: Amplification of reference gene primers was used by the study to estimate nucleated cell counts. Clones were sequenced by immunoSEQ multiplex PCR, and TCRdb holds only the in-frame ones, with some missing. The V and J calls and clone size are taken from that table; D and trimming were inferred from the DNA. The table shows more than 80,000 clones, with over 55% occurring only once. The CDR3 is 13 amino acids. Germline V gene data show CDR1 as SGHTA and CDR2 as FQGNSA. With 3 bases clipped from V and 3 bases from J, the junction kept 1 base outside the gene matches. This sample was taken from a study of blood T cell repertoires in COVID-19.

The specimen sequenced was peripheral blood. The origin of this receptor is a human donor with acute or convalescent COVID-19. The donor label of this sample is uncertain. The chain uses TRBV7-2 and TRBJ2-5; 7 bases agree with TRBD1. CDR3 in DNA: TGTGCCAGCAGCTTCGGACAGGAAGAGACCCAGTACTTC. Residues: CASSFGQEETQYF.